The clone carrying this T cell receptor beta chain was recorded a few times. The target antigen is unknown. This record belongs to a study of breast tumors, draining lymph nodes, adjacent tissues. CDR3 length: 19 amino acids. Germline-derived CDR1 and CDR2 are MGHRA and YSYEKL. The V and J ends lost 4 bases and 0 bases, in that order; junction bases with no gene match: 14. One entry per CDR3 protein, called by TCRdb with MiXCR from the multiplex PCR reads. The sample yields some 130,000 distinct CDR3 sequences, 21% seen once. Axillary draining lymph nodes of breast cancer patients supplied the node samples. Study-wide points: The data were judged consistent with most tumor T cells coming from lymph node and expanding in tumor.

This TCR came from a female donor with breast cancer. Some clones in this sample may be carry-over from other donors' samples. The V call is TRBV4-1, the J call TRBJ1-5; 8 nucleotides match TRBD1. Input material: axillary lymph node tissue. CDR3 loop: CASSPFGQGKPYSNQPQHF. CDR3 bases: TGCGCCAGCAGCCCCTTTGGACAGGGAAAGCCCTATAGCAATCAGCCCCAGCATTTT.